Listed here are 26 T cell receptor beta chains from one sample, sequenced in a study of PD-L1 blockade in urothelial cancer. Profiled with immunoSEQ multiplex PCR; TCRdb holds only in-frame clones, not every one. Among some 71,000 clones, roughly 80% were seen once, and the ten largest hold about 6.2%. Time point specified: pretreatment peripheral blood. The sample was PBMCs, taken around atezolizumab (anti-PD-L1) treatment. These receptors were collected from a middle-aged man with urothelial cancer.

This clone has more than one count but fewer than ten. The J gene is TRBJ2-7, the V gene TRBV9; a possible D gene is TRBD2 (6 bases). Trimming cost V 7 bases and J 0 bases, with 14 bases left between them. Germline-derived CDR1 and CDR2 are SGDLS and YYNGEE. The CDR3 consists of 14 residues. The CDR3 DNA sequence: TGTGCCAGCCCGGAGGGACCGGACTCCTACGAGCAGTACTTC. Protein: CASPEGPDSYEQYF.

This sequence joins TRBV5-6 and TRBJ1-1; no clear D. The V gene lost 4 bases and the J gene lost 3 bases, with 19 bases spanning the gap. This CDR3 comprises 16 residues. Germline CDR1 reads SGHDT; CDR2 reads YYEEEE. CDR3 DNA: TGTGCCAGCAGCCCCCGACTATTCCCGGAGGACACTGAAGCTTTCTTT. Its protein product is CASSPRLFPEDTEAFF.

This rearrangement joins TRBV7-8 to TRBJ1-5, with D possibly being TRBD1 (5 bases). CDR3 length: 14 amino acids. Germline CDR1 reads SGHVS; CDR2 reads FQNEAQ. The V and J ends lost 4 bases and 4 bases respectively, with 11 bases between them. The CDR3: CASSSARANQPQHF. In DNA form, the CDR3 reads TGTGCCAGCAGCTCCGCCAGGGCGAATCAGCCCCAGCATTTT.

The rearrangement joins TRBV19 to TRBJ1-5, with 9 nucleotides matching TRBD1. With V trimmed by 6 bases and J by 1 base, 4 bases remained unmatched. The CDR3 sequence is 15 residues long. Germline V CDR1 and CDR2: LNHDA, SQIVND (reference sequence). The CDR3 DNA sequence: TGTGCCAGTAGCACGGGACAGGGAAGCAATCAGCCCCAGCATTTT. Translation gives CASSTGQGSNQPQHF.

The chain recombines TRBV7-6 with TRBJ2-7; 8 bases agree with TRBD2. The CDR3 spans 19 residues. After removal of 4 bases from V and 2 bases from J, the junction contained 19 bases not matched to a gene. Germline CDR1 SGHVS, CDR2 FNYEAQ. CDR3 protein: CASSSQVSGVYGRAYEQYF. CDR3 in DNA: TGTGCCAGCAGCTCCCAAGTTAGCGGGGTATATGGGAGGGCCTACGAGCAGTACTTC.

The chain recombines TRBV11-1 with TRBJ2-3, with D perhaps matching TRBD1 (5 bases). Trimming left V 6 bases short and J 4 bases short, with 8 bases between. Germline lookup yields CDR1 SGHAT and CDR2 FQDESV (reference sequence). This CDR3 has 12 residues. The CDR3 spells CASRIGADTQYF. As DNA, the CDR3 is TGTGCCAGCAGAATAGGGGCAGATACGCAGTATTTT.

The chain links TRBV5-5 to TRBJ1-1; D is possibly TRBD1 (6 bases). Germline values: CDR1 SGHKS, CDR2 YYEKEE (reference sequence). CDR3 length: 16 residues. V was cut by 0 bases and J by 0 bases, with 12 bases left in between. CDR3 sequence (DNA): TGTGCCAGCAGCTTGGGGGCCGGACAGATGAACACTGAAGCTTTCTTT. Encoded protein: CASSLGAGQMNTEAFF.

The chain joins TRBV28 to TRBJ1-5; weak D call: TRBD1 (6 bases). The CDR3 covers 15 residues. CDR1 is MDHEN, CDR2 SYDVKM, per germline. V was cut by 3 bases and J by 1 base, with 10 bases left in between. CDR3 sequence: CASSFGGRSNQPQHF. The DNA for the CDR3 is TGTGCCAGCAGTTTCGGGGGGCGAAGCAATCAGCCCCAGCATTTT.

J is TRBJ2-1 and V is TRBV5-1; 7 positions match TRBD1. Per the germline V gene, CDR1 is SGHRS and CDR2 is YFSETQ. The junction had 11 bases not matched to a gene; V was cut back by 5 bases and J by 12 bases. The CDR3 is 13 amino acids. The CDR3: CASRTDRVVRQFF. The CDR3 DNA follows: TGCGCCAGCAGAACTGACAGGGTAGTAAGGCAGTTCTTC.

V gene TRBV7-9 combines with J gene TRBJ2-3; D possibly corresponds to TRBD2 (6 bases). Per germline, CDR1 SEHNR and CDR2 FQNEAQ (reference sequence). V was pared by 3 bases and J by 3 bases, with 10 bases between. The CDR3 is made up of 14 amino acids. CDR3 in amino acids: CASSLGDSTDTQYF. CDR3 coding DNA: TGTGCCAGCAGCTTGGGGGACTCAACAGATACGCAGTATTTT.

V usage is TRBV19 and J usage is TRBJ1-1, with 9 positions matching TRBD1. Germline assignment: CDR1 LNHDA and CDR2 SQIVND (reference sequence). This CDR3 comprises 14 residues. V lost 6 bases, J lost 5 bases, and 7 bases stayed unmatched. The CDR3 DNA reads TGTGCCAGTAGCCACAGGGGGCGCGGTACTGAAGCTTTCTTT. Residues: CASSHRGRGTEAFF.

This chain joins TRBV28 and TRBJ2-7, with 8 bases aligning to TRBD2. The CDR3 sequence is 16 residues long. V was pared by 3 bases and J by 0 bases, with 7 bases of the junction left unmatched. Germline V gene data show CDR1 as MDHEN and CDR2 as SYDVKM. The CDR3: CASSFPKRGLSYEQYF. In DNA form, the CDR3 reads TGTGCCAGCAGTTTCCCGAAGCGGGGGCTCTCCTACGAGCAGTACTTC.

This clone was detected only once. The chain recombines TRBV5-1 with TRBJ2-3; D possibly corresponds to TRBD1 (5 bases). CDR3 length: 14 residues. Per germline, CDR1 SGHRS and CDR2 YFSETQ. The germline V and J ends were trimmed by 2 bases and 2 bases, with 9 bases remaining between them. CDR3 amino acids: CASSLSRATDTQYF. As DNA, the CDR3 is TGCGCCAGCAGCTTAAGCAGGGCCACAGATACGCAGTATTTT.

About this clone itself: The germline gene is not matched at one end of the junction; a read error may be the cause. The V call is TRBV20-1, the J call TRBJ2-7; 8 nucleotides match TRBD2. Germline loops: CDR1 DFQATT, CDR2 SNEGSKA (reference sequence). The CDR3 is 11 residues long. Written as DNA, the CDR3 is TGCAGTGCTAGAGATATGGGAGCGGGGGACTTC. This encodes CSARDMGAGDF.

The chain is built from TRBV18 and TRBJ2-1; 12 nucleotides line up with TRBD2. The V segment lost 10 bases and the J segment 8 bases; nucleotides outside the gene matches: 9. The CDR3 covers 14 residues. CDR1 is KGHSH and CDR2 is LQKENI in the germline V gene. Here the CDR3 DNA reads TGTGCCACCCCGACTAGCGGGAGTCGGGATGAGCAGTTCTTC. Translation: CATPTSGSRDEQFF.

V gene TRBV30 combines with J gene TRBJ2-1; TRBD2 agrees at 9 bases. Germline trimming cut 3 bases from V and 5 bases from J; bases unmatched to any gene: 5. CDR1 GTSNPN and CDR2 SVGIG come from the germline V gene (reference sequence). The CDR3 runs 14 residues. The CDR3 region is CAWRIAGAHNEQFF. The CDR3, as DNA: TGTGCCTGGAGGATAGCGGGAGCTCACAATGAGCAGTTCTTC.

The chain uses TRBV25-1 and TRBJ1-2; D is unclear. The CDR3 has 11 residues. In germline, CDR1 is MGHDK, CDR2 SYGVNS. V was cut by 6 bases and J by 9 bases, with 11 bases left in between. CDR3 loop: CASSVGVSYTF. Here the CDR3 DNA reads TGTGCCAGCAGCGTGGGAGTTAGCTACACCTTC.

This chain connects TRBV7-6 to TRBJ2-7; a weak D match, TRBD2 (6 bases). Germline CDR1 and CDR2: SGHVS and FNYEAQ. Trimming removed 5 bases at V and 4 bases at J, with 12 bases between. The CDR3 runs 13 residues. The DNA for the CDR3 is TGTGCCAGCAGCCCCCAGGCGGGGTACGAGCAGTACTTC. Residues: CASSPQAGYEQYF.

The rearrangement uses TRBV19 and TRBJ2-7; unclear D gene. Germline-derived CDR1 and CDR2 are LNHDA and SQIVND (reference sequence). Trimming took off 5 bases at V and 6 bases at J, with 14 bases between the two ends. The CDR3 loop spans 13 amino acids. CDR3 sequence (DNA): TGTGCCAGTAGTCCCTACCCTAGACCCGAGCAGTACTTC. It yields the protein CASSPYPRPEQYF.

The chain employs TRBV19 and TRBJ1-1, with a tentative D call TRBD1 (5 bases). The CDR3 runs to 15 residues. Trimming shortened V by 9 bases and J by 1 base, and 18 bases separated the two germline ends. Germline loops: CDR1 LNHDA, CDR2 SQIVND (reference sequence). The DNA for the CDR3 is TGTGCCAGGTCCCCCGAGGGACTGCCGAACACTGAAGCTTTCTTT. It codes for CARSPEGLPNTEAFF.

This rearrangement joins TRBV7-9 to TRBJ2-3; 10 bases line up with TRBD2. The J segment lost 1 base and the V segment lost 3 bases, leaving 1 base of the junction unmatched. CDR1 SEHNR and CDR2 FQNEAQ come from the germline V gene (reference sequence). CDR3 length equals 15 residues. Here the CDR3 DNA reads TGTGCCAGCAGCTTGGGGACTAGCGGCACAGATACGCAGTATTTT. Amino acid sequence: CASSLGTSGTDTQYF.

V and J are TRBV27 and TRBJ2-7; a possible D gene is TRBD1 (6 bases). Between the trimmed V and J ends, which lost 5 bases and 5 bases, there was a span of 13 bases. The germline V gene has CDR1 MNHEY and CDR2 SMNVEV (reference sequence). The CDR3 length is 13 residues. The CDR3: CASSLNWDNEQYF. The CDR3 nucleotides are TGTGCCAGCAGTCTAAACTGGGACAACGAGCAGTACTTC.

The chain has TRBV18 and TRBJ2-3; TRBD2 matches 7 bases. The germline V gene has CDR1 KGHSH and CDR2 LQKENI. Losses at the gene ends were 3 bases for V and 4 bases for J; bases not matched to a gene: 10. This CDR3 is built from 16 residues. The CDR3 nucleotides read TGTGCCAGCTCACCTGAGGGACTAAGGGCCCCAGATACGCAGTATTTT. Its translation: CASSPEGLRAPDTQYF.

This chain links TRBV5-4 with TRBJ2-3; maybe TRBD2 (7 bases). CDR3 size: 14 residues. CDR1 is SGHNT and CDR2 is YYREEE in the germline V gene (reference sequence). Trimming stripped 0 bases from V and 6 bases from J, with 11 bases between. CDR3 protein: CASSLGRGGDTQYF. As DNA, the CDR3 is TGTGCCAGCAGCTTGGGCAGGGGAGGGGATACGCAGTATTTT.

The V gene is TRBV5-6, the J gene TRBJ1-2; 8 nucleotides match TRBD1. Germline V gene sequence: CDR1 SGHDT, CDR2 YYEEEE. CDR3 size: 16 residues. The junction had 10 bases not matched to a gene; V was cut back by 0 bases and J by 6 bases. CDR3 DNA sequence: TGTGCCAGCAGCTTGGCGACCGGGACAGGAAACCATGGCTACACCTTC. Protein sequence: CASSLATGTGNHGYTF.

This chain uses TRBV6-5 with TRBJ1-4, with D perhaps TRBD1 (5 bases). Germline loops: CDR1 MNHEY, CDR2 SVGAGI. CDR3 length: 14 residues. The V and J ends lost 7 bases and 9 bases respectively, with 18 bases between them. This CDR3 reads CASTPRGDSQKLFF. The DNA for the CDR3 is TGTGCCAGCACTCCCCGGGGGGACTCCCAAAAACTGTTTTTT.